The source of this T cell receptor beta chain is a study of cytomegalovirus exposure and HLA in healthy donors. General study results and limits: Three of the chains that were CMV-associated were confirmed in vitro to be specific for CMV antigens. In a later analysis, first-cohort TCR clusters were found to tend to co-occur in the 90 to 150 validation repertoires.

About this clone: Antigen unknown.

Here immunoSEQ multiplex PCR was the method, and the copy in TCRdb shows in-frame clones only, minus some. The sample consists of 220,000 or so clones, over 70% of them appearing once. V was shortened by 0 bases and J by 0 bases, with 6 bases between the two germline ends. The CDR3 is 14 amino acids. The germline V gene encodes CDR1 SGHDT and CDR2 YYEEEE. This TCR came from a young woman in good health and CMV-seropositive. Sequenced input: PBMCs. The chain recombines TRBV5-6 with TRBJ1-1; no definite D call. Written as DNA, the CDR3 is TGTGCCAGCAGCTTGGTGGGCCTGAACACTGAAGCTTTCTTT. This encodes CASSLVGLNTEAFF.